The sequence of this T cell receptor beta chain was determined in a study of blood T cell repertoires in COVID-19. Trimming pared 0 bases from V and 3 bases from J, leaving 6 bases between. Germline-derived CDR1 and CDR2 are SGHNT and YYREEE (reference sequence). This CDR3 region has 14 residues. Authors' data handling: Nucleated cell counts were estimated from reference gene primer amplification. TCRdb's table, derived via immunoSEQ multiplex PCR, lists solely in-frame clones and lacks some. V and J calls and clone size come straight from that table; D and trimming were deduced from the DNA. This table holds around 200,000 clones, around 82% found once.

The chain employs TRBV5-4 and TRBJ1-4, with D unclear. This TCR derives from a woman aged 40 to 49 with active or convalescent COVID-19. Source material: peripheral blood. This CDR3 reads CASSLAGSNEKLFF. The CDR3 coding sequence is TGTGCCAGCAGCTTGGCAGGATCTAATGAAAAACTGTTTTTT.